This T cell receptor (beta chain) stems from a study of shared clonotypes between healthy human individuals. The study's findings and limits: Memory subsets generally showed lower estimated richness than naive subsets. Despite large depth, sorted-subset datasets appeared incompletely sequenced.

This clone was observed once. Antigen unknown. Trimming cost V 1 base and J 2 bases; bases outside gene matches: 3. Per the germline V gene, CDR1 is SGHTA and CDR2 is FQGNSA. This CDR3 spans 15 amino acids. Method: immunoSEQ multiplex PCR; TCRdb's copy keeps in-frame clones and lacks some. This table holds around 2,000,000 clones, around 95% found once. The rearrangement links TRBV7-2 to TRBJ2-3, with TRBD2 identical over 7 bases. The receptor comes from a man between 18 and 29 years old in good health. The source material was naive CD4+ T cells sorted from blood. As to subset: CD45RA+ positively selected. The CDR3 DNA is TGTGCCAGCAGCTTAGTAGCGGGCTACACAGATACGCAGTATTTT. It specifies CASSLVAGYTDTQYF. Full variable domain (outside the CDR3, taken from reference TRBV7-2 and TRBJ2-3): GAGVSQSPSNKVTEKGKDVELRCDPISGHTALYWYRQSLGQGLEFLIYFQGNSAPDKSGLPSDRFSAERTGGSVSTLTIQRTQQEDSAVYLCASSLVAGYTDTQYFGPGTRLTVL.